A single TCR beta chain is shown here with its context. This sample is drawn from a study of cytomegalovirus exposure and HLA in healthy donors. Germline CDR1 reads MNHNS; CDR2 reads SASEGT. The CDR3 runs to 14 residues. V lost 5 bases to trimming and J lost 6 bases; unmatched junction nucleotides: 5. Donors consisted of healthy bone marrow donors. The primer mix had 60 Vbeta and 13 Jbeta primers. Here immunoSEQ multiplex PCR was the method, and the copy in TCRdb shows in-frame clones only, minus some. The table lists 100,000 or so clones, around 73% of them singletons. This TCR was sampled from a man aged 25 to 45 in good health and CMV-seronegative. The sample was PBMCs. The rearrangement uses TRBV6-1 and TRBJ2-7; 12 nucleotides match TRBD1. Here the CDR3 reads CASSSGTGGFEQYF. As DNA, the CDR3 is TGTGCCAGCAGTTCCGGGACAGGGGGCTTCGAGCAGTACTTC.